The text below deals with one TCR beta chain. Its specificity is unknown. CDR3 size: 13 residues. V lost 1 base and J lost 4, with 6 bases in between. Per the germline V gene, CDR1 is SGHTA and CDR2 is FQGNSA. The data belong to a study of cytotoxic CD8 clonotypes in ibrutinib-treated CLL. For the study at large: Across the patients, 10 to 12 were relapsed/refractory, 15 treatment-naive and some 17 IGHV unmutated. Response sampling took place at median approximately 11 months of treatment, range 6 to 36.

TCRdb keeps only in-frame clones here, not all; method: immunoSEQ multiplex PCR. The table records fewer than 200,000 clones, about 80% of them present only once. Notes on the study in general: Baseline levels of clonality went above those of age-matched healthy donors and moved with circulating CD8+ T-cell counts. At ibrutinib response, clonality increased, and at progression it declined back toward baseline.

The TCR originated in a human donor with chronic lymphocytic leukemia. The input for sequencing was PBMCs, taken after 24 months of ibrutinib treatment. The V and J genes are TRBV7-2 and TRBJ2-3; D is undetermined. In DNA, the CDR3 is TGTGCCAGCAGCTTAGGATCCGCAGATACGCAGTATTTT. It is translated as CASSLGSADTQYF.